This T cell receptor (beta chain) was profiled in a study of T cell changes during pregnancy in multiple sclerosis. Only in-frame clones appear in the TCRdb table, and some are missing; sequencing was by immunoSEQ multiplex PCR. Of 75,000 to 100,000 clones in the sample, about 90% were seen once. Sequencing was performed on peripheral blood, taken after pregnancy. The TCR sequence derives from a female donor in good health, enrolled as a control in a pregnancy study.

The CDR3 sequence is CASTPGLLNYNEQFF. In nucleotides, the CDR3 is TGTGCCAGCACTCCGGGACTTCTCAACTACAATGAGCAGTTCTTC. The genes are TRBV6-5 and TRBJ2-1; D is perhaps TRBD2 (6 bases). The V end was cut by 7 bases, the J end by 3 bases, with 16 bases between. Germline V gene lookup returns CDR1 MNHEY and CDR2 SVGAGI. This CDR3 spans 15 amino acids.